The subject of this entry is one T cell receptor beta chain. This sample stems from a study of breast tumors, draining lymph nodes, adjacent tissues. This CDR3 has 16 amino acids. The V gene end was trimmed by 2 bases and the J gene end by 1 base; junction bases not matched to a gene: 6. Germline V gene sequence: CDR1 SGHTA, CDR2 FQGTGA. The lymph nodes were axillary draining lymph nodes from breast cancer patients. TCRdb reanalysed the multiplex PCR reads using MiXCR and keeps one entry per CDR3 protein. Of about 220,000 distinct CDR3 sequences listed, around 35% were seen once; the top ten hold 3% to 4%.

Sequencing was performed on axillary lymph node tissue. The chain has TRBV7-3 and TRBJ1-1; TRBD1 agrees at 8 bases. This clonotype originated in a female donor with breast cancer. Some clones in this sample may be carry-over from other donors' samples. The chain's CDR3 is CASSLCAGGANTEAFF. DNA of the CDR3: TGTGCCAGCAGCTTATGCGCAGGGGGCGCGAACACTGAAGCTTTCTTT.